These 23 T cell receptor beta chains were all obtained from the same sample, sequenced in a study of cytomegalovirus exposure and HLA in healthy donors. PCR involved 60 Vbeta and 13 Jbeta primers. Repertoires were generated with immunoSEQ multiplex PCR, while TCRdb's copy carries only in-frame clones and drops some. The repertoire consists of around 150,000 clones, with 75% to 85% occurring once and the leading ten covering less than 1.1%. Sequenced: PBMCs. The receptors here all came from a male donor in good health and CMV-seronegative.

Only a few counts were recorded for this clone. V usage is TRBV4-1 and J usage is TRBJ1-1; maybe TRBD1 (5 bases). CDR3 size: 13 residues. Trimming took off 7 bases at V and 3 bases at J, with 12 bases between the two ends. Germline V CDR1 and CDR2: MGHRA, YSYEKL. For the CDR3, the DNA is TGCGCCAGCAACCACGACAGCGACACTGAAGCTTTCTTT. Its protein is CASNHDSDTEAFF.

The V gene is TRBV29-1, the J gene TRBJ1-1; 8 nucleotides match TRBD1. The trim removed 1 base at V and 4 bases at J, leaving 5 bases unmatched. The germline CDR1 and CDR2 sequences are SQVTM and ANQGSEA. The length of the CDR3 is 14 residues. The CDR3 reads CSVEGRTGFTEAFF. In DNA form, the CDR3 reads TGCAGCGTTGAAGGACGGACAGGGTTCACTGAAGCTTTCTTT.

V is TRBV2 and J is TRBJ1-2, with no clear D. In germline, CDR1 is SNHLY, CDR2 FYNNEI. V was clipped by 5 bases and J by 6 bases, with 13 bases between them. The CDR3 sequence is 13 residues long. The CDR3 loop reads CASSPTPRDGYTF. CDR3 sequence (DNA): TGTGCCAGCAGTCCGACCCCCCGGGATGGCTACACCTTC.

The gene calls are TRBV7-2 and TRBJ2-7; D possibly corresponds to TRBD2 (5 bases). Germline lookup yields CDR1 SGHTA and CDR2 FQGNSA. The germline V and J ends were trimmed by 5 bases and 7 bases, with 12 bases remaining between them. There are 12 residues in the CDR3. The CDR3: CASSQPRGEQYF. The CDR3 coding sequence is TGTGCCAGCAGCCAGCCCAGAGGGGAGCAGTACTTC.

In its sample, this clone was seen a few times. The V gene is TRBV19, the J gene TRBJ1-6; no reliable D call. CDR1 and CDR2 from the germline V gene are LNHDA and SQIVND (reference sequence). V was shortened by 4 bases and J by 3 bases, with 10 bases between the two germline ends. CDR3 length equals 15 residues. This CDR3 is CASSSLPIYNSPLHF. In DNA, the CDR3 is TGTGCCAGTAGTAGCCTACCGATCTATAATTCACCCCTCCACTTT.

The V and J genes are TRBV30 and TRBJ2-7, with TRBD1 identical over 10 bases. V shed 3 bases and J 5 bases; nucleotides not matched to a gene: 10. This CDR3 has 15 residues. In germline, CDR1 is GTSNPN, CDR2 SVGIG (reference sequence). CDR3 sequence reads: CAWSWGTGVSHEQYF. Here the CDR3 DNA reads TGTGCCTGGAGCTGGGGGACAGGGGTTTCCCACGAGCAGTACTTC.

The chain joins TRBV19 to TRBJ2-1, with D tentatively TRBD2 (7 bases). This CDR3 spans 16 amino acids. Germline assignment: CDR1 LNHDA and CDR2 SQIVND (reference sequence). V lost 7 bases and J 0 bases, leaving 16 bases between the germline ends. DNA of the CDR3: TGTGCCAGTACCAGACTCGGGGGGCCCTCCTACAATGAGCAGTTCTTC. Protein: CASTRLGGPSYNEQFF.

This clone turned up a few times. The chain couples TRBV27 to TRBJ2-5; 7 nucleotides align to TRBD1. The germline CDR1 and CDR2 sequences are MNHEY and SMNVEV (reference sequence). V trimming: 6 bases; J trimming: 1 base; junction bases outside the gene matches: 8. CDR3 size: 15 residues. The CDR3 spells CASRRTGQLQETQYF. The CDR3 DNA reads TGTGCCAGCAGGCGTACGGGACAGCTCCAAGAGACCCAGTACTTC.

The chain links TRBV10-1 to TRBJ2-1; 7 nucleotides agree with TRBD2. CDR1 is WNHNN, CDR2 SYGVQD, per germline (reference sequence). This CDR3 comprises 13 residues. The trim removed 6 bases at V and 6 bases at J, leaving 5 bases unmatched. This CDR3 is CASSWTRGNEQFF. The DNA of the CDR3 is TGCGCCAGCAGCTGGACTAGAGGCAATGAGCAGTTCTTC.

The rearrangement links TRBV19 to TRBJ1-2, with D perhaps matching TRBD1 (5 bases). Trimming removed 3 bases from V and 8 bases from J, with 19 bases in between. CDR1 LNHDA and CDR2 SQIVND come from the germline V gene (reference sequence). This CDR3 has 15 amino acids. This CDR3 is CASSIGAGPLEGYTF. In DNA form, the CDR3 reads TGTGCCAGTAGTATTGGGGCGGGACCCCTAGAAGGCTACACCTTC. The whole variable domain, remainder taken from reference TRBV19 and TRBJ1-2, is DGGITQSPKYLFRKEGQNVTLSCEQNLNHDAMYWYRQDPGQGLRLIYYSQIVNDFQKGDIAEGYSVSREKKESFPLTVTSAQKNPTAFYLCASSIGAGPLEGYTFGSGTRLTVV.

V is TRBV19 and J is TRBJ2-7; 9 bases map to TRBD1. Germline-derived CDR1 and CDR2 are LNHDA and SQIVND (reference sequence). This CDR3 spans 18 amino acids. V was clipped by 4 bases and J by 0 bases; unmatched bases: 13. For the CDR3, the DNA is TGTGCCAGTAGTAAGGCGGGACAGGGTTCCCCTAGCTCCTACGAGCAGTACTTC. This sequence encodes CASSKAGQGSPSSYEQYF.

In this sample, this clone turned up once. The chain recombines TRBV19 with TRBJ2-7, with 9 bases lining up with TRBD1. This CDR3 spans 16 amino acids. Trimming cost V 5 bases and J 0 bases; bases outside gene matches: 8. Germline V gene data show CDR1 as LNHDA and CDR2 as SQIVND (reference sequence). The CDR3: CASSRGQGTTSYEQYF. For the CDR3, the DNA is TGTGCCAGTAGTCGCGGACAGGGGACTACCTCCTACGAGCAGTACTTC.

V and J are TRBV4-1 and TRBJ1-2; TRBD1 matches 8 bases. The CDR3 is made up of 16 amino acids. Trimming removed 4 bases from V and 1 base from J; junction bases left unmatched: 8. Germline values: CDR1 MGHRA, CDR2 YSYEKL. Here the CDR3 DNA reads TGCGCCAGCAGCCTTTCCCAGGGGGCTGTTAACTATGGCTACACCTTC. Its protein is CASSLSQGAVNYGYTF.

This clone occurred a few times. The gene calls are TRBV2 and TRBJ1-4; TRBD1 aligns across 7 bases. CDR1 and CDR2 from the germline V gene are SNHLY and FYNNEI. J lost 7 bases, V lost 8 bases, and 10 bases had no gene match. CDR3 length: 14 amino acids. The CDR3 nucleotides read TGTGCCAGCCATTTACAGGGGAAGGGTGAAAAACTGTTTTTT. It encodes CASHLQGKGEKLFF. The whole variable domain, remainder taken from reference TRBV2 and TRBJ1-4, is EPEVTQTPSHQVTQMGQEVILRCVPISNHLYFYWYRQILGQKVEFLVSFYNNEISEKSEIFDDQFSVERPDGSNFTLKIRSTKLEDSAMYFCASHLQGKGEKLFFGSGTQLSVL.

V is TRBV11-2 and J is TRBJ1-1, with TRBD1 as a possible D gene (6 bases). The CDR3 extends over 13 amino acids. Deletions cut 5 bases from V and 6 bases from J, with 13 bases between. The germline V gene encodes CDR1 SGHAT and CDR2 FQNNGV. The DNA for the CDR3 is TGTGCCAGCAGCGAACAGGGTTGGGCTGAAGCTTTCTTT. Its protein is CASSEQGWAEAFF.

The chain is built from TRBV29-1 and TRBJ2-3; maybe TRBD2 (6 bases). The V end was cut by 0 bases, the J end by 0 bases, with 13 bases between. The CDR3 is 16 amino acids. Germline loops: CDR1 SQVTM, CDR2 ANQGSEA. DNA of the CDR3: TGCAGCGTTGAAGATTATTCGGGACTTAGCACAGATACGCAGTATTTT. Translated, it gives CSVEDYSGLSTDTQYF.

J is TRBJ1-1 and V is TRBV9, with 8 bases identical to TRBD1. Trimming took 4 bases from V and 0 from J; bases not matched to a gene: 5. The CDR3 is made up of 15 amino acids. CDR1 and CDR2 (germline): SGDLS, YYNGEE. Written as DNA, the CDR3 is TGTGCCAGCAGCAAACTGACAGGGGTGAACACTGAAGCTTTCTTT. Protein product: CASSKLTGVNTEAFF.

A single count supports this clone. The CDR3 DNA follows: TGCAGCGGGAAACGTGGGGCTGGTGGCTACACCTTC. It translates to CSGKRGAGGYTF. The chain recombines TRBV29-1 with TRBJ1-2, with D possibly matching TRBD1 (5 bases). Trimming shortened V by 7 bases and J by 7 bases, and 16 bases separated the two germline ends. The CDR3 sequence is 12 residues long. Germline CDR1 is SQVTM and CDR2 is ANQGSEA.

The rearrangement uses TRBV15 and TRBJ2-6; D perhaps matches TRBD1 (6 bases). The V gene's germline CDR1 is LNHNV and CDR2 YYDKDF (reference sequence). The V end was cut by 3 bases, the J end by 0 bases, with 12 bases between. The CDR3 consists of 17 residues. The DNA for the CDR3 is TGTGCCACCAGCAGCTCACAGGGACGCTCTGGGGCCAACGTCCTGACTTTC. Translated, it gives CATSSSQGRSGANVLTF.

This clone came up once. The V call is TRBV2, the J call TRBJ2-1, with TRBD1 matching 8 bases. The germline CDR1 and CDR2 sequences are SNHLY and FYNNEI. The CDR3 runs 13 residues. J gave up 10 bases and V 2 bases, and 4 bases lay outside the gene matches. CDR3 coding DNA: TGTGCCAGCAGTGAAAGACAGGGGAACGAGCAGTTCTTC. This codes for CASSERQGNEQFF.

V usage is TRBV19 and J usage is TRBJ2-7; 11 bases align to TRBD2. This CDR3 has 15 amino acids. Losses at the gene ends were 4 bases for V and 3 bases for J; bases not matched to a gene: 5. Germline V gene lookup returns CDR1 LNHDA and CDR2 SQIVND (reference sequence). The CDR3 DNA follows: TGTGCCAGTAGTACCCGACTAGCGGGGCTCTACGAGCAGTACTTC. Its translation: CASSTRLAGLYEQYF.

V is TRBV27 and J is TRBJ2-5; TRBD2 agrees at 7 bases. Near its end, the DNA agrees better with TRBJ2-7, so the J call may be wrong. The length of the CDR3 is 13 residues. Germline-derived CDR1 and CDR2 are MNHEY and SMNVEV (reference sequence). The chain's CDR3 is CASSIGGVYEQYF. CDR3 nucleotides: TGTGCCAGCAGTATTGGGGGGGTCTACGAGCAGTACTTC.

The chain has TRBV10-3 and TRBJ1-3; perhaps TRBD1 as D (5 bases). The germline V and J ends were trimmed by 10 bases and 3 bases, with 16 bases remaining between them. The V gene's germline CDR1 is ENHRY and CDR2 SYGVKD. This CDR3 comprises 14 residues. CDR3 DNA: TGTGCCAGCAGGGAGACAGTCAGTGGAAACACCATATATTTT. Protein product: CASRETVSGNTIYF.